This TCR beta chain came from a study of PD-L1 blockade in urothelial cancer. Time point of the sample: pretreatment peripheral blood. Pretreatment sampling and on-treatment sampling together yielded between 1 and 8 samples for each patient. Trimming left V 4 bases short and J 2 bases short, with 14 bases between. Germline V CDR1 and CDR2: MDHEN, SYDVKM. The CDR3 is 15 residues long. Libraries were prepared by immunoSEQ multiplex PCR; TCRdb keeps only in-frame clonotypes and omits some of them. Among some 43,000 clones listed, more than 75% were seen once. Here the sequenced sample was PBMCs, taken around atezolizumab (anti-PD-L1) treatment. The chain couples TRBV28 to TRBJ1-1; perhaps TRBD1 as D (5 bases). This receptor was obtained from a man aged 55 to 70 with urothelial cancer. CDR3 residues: CASSSINRINTEAFF. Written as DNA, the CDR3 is TGTGCCAGCAGTTCCATAAACAGGATTAACACTGAAGCTTTCTTT.